These 25 T cell receptor beta chains were all obtained from the same sample, sequenced in a study of blood T cells in healthy people across ages. With a J-beta primer mix and a sample-barcoded 5' primer, a second PCR ran about 7 to 11 cycles. Each CDR3 protein is one row after TCRdb ran MiXCR on the 5' RACE reads. There are approximately 1.5 million distinct CDR3 sequences in the sample; 30% to 35% occur only once, and about 11% lies in the top ten. The source material was blood. Receptor source: a woman in her 30s in good health.

This clonotype was observed many times. CDR3 amino acids: CSVTPGGAYEQYF. The CDR3 DNA sequence: TGCAGCGTCACTCCGGGGGGCGCCTACGAGCAGTACTTC. The chain is built from TRBV29-1 and TRBJ2-7, with a possible D match to TRBD2 (7 bases). Trimming pared 6 bases from V and 2 bases from J, leaving 14 bases between. Germline V gene sequence: CDR1 SQVTM, CDR2 ANQGSEA. The CDR3 totals 13 residues.

This clonotype has more than one count but fewer than ten. The chain employs TRBV29-1 and TRBJ2-7; 7 nucleotides align to TRBD1. Germline V gene sequence: CDR1 SQVTM, CDR2 ANQGSEA. The CDR3 has 10 residues. Trimming at V came to 7 bases and at J to 8 bases, leaving 5 bases not matched to a gene. The CDR3 loop is CSARQGQQYF. CDR3 DNA sequence: TGCAGCGCTCGACAGGGACAGCAGTACTTC.

This chain links TRBV7-6 with TRBJ2-7, with 11 bases aligning to TRBD1. Germline CDR1 SGHVS, CDR2 FNYEAQ. J lost 3 bases, V lost 5 bases, and 9 bases had no gene match. The CDR3 spans 16 residues. The CDR3 is CASSQGTGGDLYEQYF. The CDR3 DNA reads TGTGCCAGCAGCCAGGGGACAGGGGGGGACCTCTACGAGCAGTACTTC.

The chain couples TRBV6-6 to TRBJ1-1; a weak D match, TRBD1 (5 bases). V lost 9 bases and J 7 bases, leaving 12 bases between the germline ends. Germline CDR1 and CDR2: MNHNY and SVGAGI (reference sequence). This CDR3 is built from 11 residues. CDR3 sequence reads: CASAQALEAFF. The DNA of the CDR3 is TGTGCCAGTGCACAGGCGCTTGAAGCTTTCTTT.

This clonotype has only a few counts. The chain combines TRBV10-3 with TRBJ2-7, with TRBD1 matching over 7 bases. The V and J ends lost 4 bases and 1 base, in that order; junction bases with no gene match: 1. CDR1 ENHRY and CDR2 SYGVKD come from the germline V gene. The CDR3 is made up of 13 amino acids. CDR3 nucleotides: TGTGCCATCAGTGCGGGACAGTCCTACGAGCAGTACTTC. As protein: CAISAGQSYEQYF.

CDR3 coding DNA: TGCGCCAGCAGCCTATCTAGCGGGAGGGGCGGGGAGCAGTTCTTC. The encoded protein is CASSLSSGRGGEQFF. V gene TRBV5-1 combines with J gene TRBJ2-1; TRBD2 matches at 12 bases. V was pared by 4 bases and J by 10 bases, with 9 bases of the junction left unmatched. Germline CDR1 reads SGHRS; CDR2 reads YFSETQ. This CDR3 has 15 amino acids.

The chain is built from TRBV7-8 and TRBJ2-6; 7 positions match TRBD1. The germline gives CDR1 SGHVS, CDR2 FQNEAQ. V trimming: 9 bases; J trimming: 3 bases; junction bases outside the gene matches: 14. The CDR3 length is 17 residues. The CDR3 nucleotides read TGTGCCAGTAAAGGACAGGCCAGCGGTAGTGGGGCCAACGTCCTGACTTTC. Its protein product is CASKGQASGSGANVLTF.

The V and J genes are TRBV19 and TRBJ1-2; the match to TRBD1 covers 9 bases. Germline lookup yields CDR1 LNHDA and CDR2 SQIVND (reference sequence). This CDR3 is 12 amino acids long. V lost 11 bases and J lost 5; bases outside the gene matches: 6. The DNA of the CDR3 is TGTGCCGCGGGACAGGGAAGATATGGCTACACCTTC. Residues: CAAGQGRYGYTF.

V is TRBV20-1 and J is TRBJ2-7; D is unclear. CDR3 length: 14 amino acids. V shed 0 bases and J shed 3 bases, with 12 bases lying between them. Germline V lookup: CDR1 DFQATT, CDR2 SNEGSKA (reference sequence). The CDR3 sequence is CSARDRLELYEQYF. The CDR3, as DNA: TGCAGTGCTAGAGATAGGCTGGAACTCTACGAGCAGTACTTC.

This clonotype was seen a few times. The chain combines TRBV15 with TRBJ2-3; D is possibly TRBD1 or TRBD2 (5 bases each). The CDR3 contains 18 residues. Deletions cut 0 bases from V and 1 base from J, with 17 bases between. The V gene's germline CDR1 is LNHNV and CDR2 YYDKDF (reference sequence). For the CDR3, the DNA is TGTGCCACCAGCAGAGATGAATCCGGCAGGGACGGCACAGATACGCAGTATTTT. Its protein product is CATSRDESGRDGTDTQYF.

The genes are TRBV21-1 and TRBJ2-3; the tabulated D call, TRBD1, remains unverified against the DNA. TRBV21-1 is assigned pseudogene status. This CDR3 contains 15 residues. CDR3 amino acids: CASSKDPGATDTQYF. CDR3 coding DNA: TGTGCCAGCAGCAAAGATCCAGGGGCGACAGATACGCAGTATTTT.

The table lists this clonotype with many counts. The rearrangement joins TRBV25-1 to TRBJ2-7; perhaps TRBD1 as D (6 bases). V was clipped by 4 bases and J by 2 bases, with 9 bases between them. Germline values: CDR1 MGHDK, CDR2 SYGVNS. This CDR3 has 13 amino acids. CDR3 sequence (DNA): TGTGCCAGCAGTGGACAGGCCACCTACGAGCAGTACTTC. Its translation is CASSGQATYEQYF.

In regard to this clonotype: A much larger clonotype is one base distant, so this may be a read error. The chain joins TRBV5-1 to TRBJ2-5; 11 nucleotides agree with TRBD2. This CDR3 spans 17 amino acids. The junction had 5 bases not matched to a gene; V was cut back by 1 base and J by 0 bases. Germline lookup yields CDR1 SGHRS and CDR2 YFSETQ. The DNA for the CDR3 is TGCGCCAGCAGCTTGTGGCTAGCGGGAGGCCACCAAGAGACCCAGTACTTC. Its protein product is CASSLWLAGGHQETQYF.

In DNA, the CDR3 is TGTGCCAGCAGTGAAGGGGACAGGTCCCCCGAGACCCAGTACTTC. Amino acids: CASSEGDRSPETQYF. The chain joins TRBV2 to TRBJ2-5, with TRBD1 matching over 8 bases. With 1 base clipped from V and 5 bases from J, the junction kept 6 bases outside the gene matches. Per germline, CDR1 SNHLY and CDR2 FYNNEI. The CDR3 runs to 15 residues.

This clonotype has a handful of counts. The V gene is TRBV28, the J gene TRBJ2-7, with D possibly TRBD1 on 5 matching bases. CDR3 length: 13 amino acids. The germline V and J ends were trimmed by 6 bases and 6 bases, with 15 bases remaining between them. The germline CDR1 and CDR2 sequences are MDHEN and SYDVKM. The CDR3 bases are TGTGCCAGCAGCCGGACATGGCTTTTCGAGCAGTACTTC. The encoded protein is CASSRTWLFEQYF.

The chain is built from TRBV12-3 or TRBV12-4 and TRBJ2-7; TRBD2 might be the D (6 bases). Trimming shortened V by 5 bases and J by 6 bases, and 17 bases separated the two germline ends. CDR3 length: 14 amino acids. In nucleotides, the CDR3 is TGTGCCAGCAGTCCCGGGACTCCGTTCGGCGAGCAGTACTTC. It encodes CASSPGTPFGEQYF.

This clonotype was counted ten times or more. V gene TRBV27 combines with J gene TRBJ2-1; D unresolved. V lost 5 bases and J 6 bases, leaving 8 bases between the germline ends. The CDR3 runs to 12 residues. Germline CDR1 MNHEY, CDR2 SMNVEV (reference sequence). CDR3 residues: CASSIVGNEQFF. The DNA of the CDR3 is TGTGCCAGCAGTATCGTCGGCAATGAGCAGTTCTTC.

This clonotype was counted only a few times. The genes are TRBV5-1 and TRBJ1-2; D is uncertain. There are 15 residues in the CDR3. The V end lost 3 bases, the J end lost 3 bases, and 15 bases lay between the germline ends. Looked up from germline, CDR1 is SGHRS and CDR2 is YFSETQ. The DNA of the CDR3 is TGCGCCAGCAGCTCGGGGTTTGGGAACTACTATGGCTACACCTTC. Translating gives CASSSGFGNYYGYTF.

This clonotype was picked up a small number of times. The J gene is TRBJ2-7, the V gene TRBV21-1; TRBD1 is the table's D call and was not checked against the DNA. TRBV21-1 is a documented pseudogene. CDR3 length: 16 amino acids. CDR3 in DNA: TGTGCCAGCAGCAAAGGCCCGGGACAGGGCCAATACGAGCAGTACTTC. Translating it yields CASSKGPGQGQYEQYF.

The gene calls are TRBV5-6 and TRBJ2-5; 7 bases line up with TRBD2. The V segment lost 4 bases and the J segment 4 bases; nucleotides outside the gene matches: 10. Per the germline V gene, CDR1 is SGHDT and CDR2 is YYEEEE. The CDR3 runs to 15 residues. CDR3 loop: CASSRDYQDGETQYF. Here the CDR3 DNA reads TGTGCCAGCAGCCGGGACTATCAGGACGGAGAGACCCAGTACTTC. Drawing the rest from reference TRBV5-6 and TRBJ2-5, the complete variable domain is DAGVTQSPTHLIKTRGQQVTLRCSPKSGHDTVSWYQQALGQGPQFIFQYYEEEERQRGNFPDRFSGHQFPNYSSELNVNALLLGDSALYLCASSRDYQDGETQYFGPGTRLLVL.

The chain couples TRBV12-3 or TRBV12-4 to TRBJ2-7; 7 bases align to TRBD2. The CDR3 consists of 15 residues. The junction had 14 bases not matched to a gene; V was cut back by 5 bases and J by 7 bases. The CDR3 nucleotides read TGTGCCAGCAGTCTCCCCGGGAGGCCAACGACTGAGCAGTACTTC. Its translation: CASSLPGRPTTEQYF.

In this sample, this clonotype turned up a few times. A much larger clone sits a single nucleotide away, making a read error possible. The V and J genes are TRBV5-1 and TRBJ2-7; TRBD2 agrees at 14 bases. This CDR3 contains 15 residues. V was pared by 4 bases and J by 5 bases, with 5 bases of the junction left unmatched. Germline V lookup: CDR1 SGHRS, CDR2 YFSETQ. DNA of the CDR3: TGCGCCAGCAGCCAAGGGACTAGCGGGAGCCACGAGCAGTACTTC. This gives the protein CASSQGTSGSHEQYF.

This clonotype has a handful of counts. This sequence joins TRBV4-1 and TRBJ2-6, with 11 bases lining up with TRBD2. This CDR3 has 18 amino acids. Germline CDR1 is MGHRA and CDR2 is YSYEKL. V shed 1 base and J 0 bases; nucleotides not matched to a gene: 2. The chain's CDR3 is CASSQGTSGSSGANVLTF. The CDR3 DNA reads TGCGCCAGCAGCCAAGGGACTAGCGGGTCCTCTGGGGCCAACGTCCTGACTTTC.

This clonotype was seen a few times. V usage is TRBV20-1 and J usage is TRBJ2-3; TRBD1 is a possible D gene (6 bases). The ends were cut back, 6 bases at V and 2 bases at J, with 12 bases in the middle. Germline assignment: CDR1 DFQATT and CDR2 SNEGSKA (reference sequence). The CDR3 sequence is 13 residues long. The CDR3 is CSAGGQFTDTQYF. The CDR3, as DNA: TGCAGTGCGGGCGGACAGTTCACAGATACGCAGTATTTT.

The rearrangement uses TRBV20-1 and TRBJ1-1, with a possible D match to TRBD1 (6 bases). Trimming removed 5 bases at V and 0 bases at J, with 13 bases between. The germline gives CDR1 DFQATT, CDR2 SNEGSKA (reference sequence). The CDR3 loop spans 14 amino acids. DNA for the CDR3: TGCAGTGCTGCCCTAGGACAGATGAACACTGAAGCTTTCTTT. Translated, it gives CSAALGQMNTEAFF.